This T cell receptor beta chain was sequenced for a study of regulatory T cells in long-lasting Graves disease. General study points: Persistent Graves' patients possessed reduced TCR diversity relative to recently diagnosed ones. Among persistent patients, a larger number of public clonotypes were shared (approximately 3,000) than among newly diagnosed patients (roughly 1,000). Under persistent disease, TRBV28, TRBJ1-2 and TRBJ2-5 were used preferentially.

The CDR3 runs 17 residues. Germline lookup yields CDR1 ENHRY and CDR2 SYGVKD. V lost 10 bases and J lost 3; bases outside the gene matches: 16. Both iRepertoire HTBI primers and Arm-PCR of CDR3 regions were used to build the TCR beta libraries. TCRdb recomputed calls from the multiplex PCR reads with MiXCR, one row per CDR3 protein. The table has 530,000 or so distinct CDR3 sequences, approximately 13% seen once. The time point denotes: newly diagnosed GD, antithyroid drugs for less than 3 months. PBMC-extracted RNA yielded the TCR library. This clonotype was observed a few times. The antigen is not known. These data are also associated with another study on T cells in Graves' hyperthyroidism and ophthalmopathy. That source reports: Graves' hyperthyroidism is called stable when ophthalmopathy does not progress within 18 months.

The receptor was isolated from a young man with Graves disease. The chain links TRBV10-3 to TRBJ2-1, with TRBD2 matching 9 bases. The sample here was peripheral blood mononuclear cells (PBMCs), taken at new diagnosis, from a patient treated with antithyroid drugs. The CDR3 region has the DNA TGTGCCACCAACTCACTTGCGGGAGGGGTCCTCTACAATGAGCAGTTCTTC. Its translation is CATNSLAGGVLYNEQFF.